The clone carrying this T cell receptor (beta chain) has just a few counts. The table came from immunoSEQ multiplex PCR; TCRdb's copy has only in-frame clones and leaves some out. The data contain roughly 500,000 clones, roughly 80% of them singletons. This specimen comes from a study of shared clonotypes between healthy human individuals. Healthy adults negative for HIV, lacking recent acute infections or vaccinations, served as donors. The clonotype comes from a woman aged 40 to 55 in good health. Some clones in this sample may be carry-over from other donors' samples. Sequencing input: PBMCs.

The CDR3 spells CASSSQTWNTEAFF. In DNA, the CDR3 is TGCGCCAGCAGCTCACAGACTTGGAACACTGAAGCTTTCTTT. This chain joins TRBV5-1 and TRBJ1-1; D call uncertain. The CDR3 runs 14 residues. Trimming stripped 3 bases from V and 1 base from J, with 10 bases between. Germline V gene sequence: CDR1 SGHRS, CDR2 YFSETQ. Full variable domain (rest looked up from reference TRBV5-1 and TRBJ1-1): KAGVTQTPRYLIKTRGQQVTLSCSPISGHRSVSWYQQTPGQGLQFLFEYFSETQRNKGNFPGRFSGRQFSNSRSEMNVSTLELGDSALYLCASSSQTWNTEAFFGQGTRLTVV.